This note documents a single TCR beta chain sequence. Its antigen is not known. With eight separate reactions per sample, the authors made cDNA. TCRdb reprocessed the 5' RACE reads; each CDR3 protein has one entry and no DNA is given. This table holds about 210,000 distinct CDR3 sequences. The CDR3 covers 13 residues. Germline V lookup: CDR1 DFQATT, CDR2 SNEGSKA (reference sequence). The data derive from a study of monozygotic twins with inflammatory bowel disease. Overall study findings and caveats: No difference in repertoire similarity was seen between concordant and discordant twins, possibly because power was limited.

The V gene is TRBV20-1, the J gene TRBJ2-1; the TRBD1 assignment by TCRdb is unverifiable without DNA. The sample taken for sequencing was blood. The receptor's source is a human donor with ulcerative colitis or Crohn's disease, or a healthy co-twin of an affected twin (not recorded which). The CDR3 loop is CSAAMGARDEQFF.